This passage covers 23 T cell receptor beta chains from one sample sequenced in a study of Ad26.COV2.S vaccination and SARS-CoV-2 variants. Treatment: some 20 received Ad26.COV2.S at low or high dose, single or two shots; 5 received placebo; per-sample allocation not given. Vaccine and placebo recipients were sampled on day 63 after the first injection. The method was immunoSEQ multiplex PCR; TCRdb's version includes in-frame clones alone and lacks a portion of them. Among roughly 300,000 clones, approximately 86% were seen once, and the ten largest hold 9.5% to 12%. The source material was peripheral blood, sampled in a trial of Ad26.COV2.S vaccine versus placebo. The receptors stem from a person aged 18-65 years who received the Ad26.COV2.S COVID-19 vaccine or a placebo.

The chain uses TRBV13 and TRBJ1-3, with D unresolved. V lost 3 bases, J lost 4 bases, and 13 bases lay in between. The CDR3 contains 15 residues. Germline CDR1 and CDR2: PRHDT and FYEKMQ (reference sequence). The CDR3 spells CASSFTTAGGNTIYF. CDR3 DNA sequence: TGTGCCAGCAGCTTCACCACAGCGGGGGGAAACACCATATATTTT.

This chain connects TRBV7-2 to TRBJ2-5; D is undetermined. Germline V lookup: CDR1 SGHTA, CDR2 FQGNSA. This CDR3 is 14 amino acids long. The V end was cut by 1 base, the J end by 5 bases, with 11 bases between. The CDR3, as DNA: TGTGCCAGCAGCTTAGTGGCTACTGAGGAGACCCAGTACTTC. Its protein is CASSLVATEETQYF. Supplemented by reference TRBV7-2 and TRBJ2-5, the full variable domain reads GAGVSQSPSNKVTEKGKDVELRCDPISGHTALYWYRQSLGQGLEFLIYFQGNSAPDKSGLPSDRFSAERTGGSVSTLTIQRTQQEDSAVYLCASSLVATEETQYFGPGTRLLVL.

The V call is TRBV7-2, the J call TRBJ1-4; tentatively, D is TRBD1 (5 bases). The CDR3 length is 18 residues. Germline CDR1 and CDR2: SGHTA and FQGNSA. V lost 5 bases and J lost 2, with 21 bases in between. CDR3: CASSRAWTTQTTNEKLFF. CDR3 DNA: TGTGCCAGCAGCCGCGCATGGACAACTCAGACGACTAATGAAAAACTGTTTTTT.

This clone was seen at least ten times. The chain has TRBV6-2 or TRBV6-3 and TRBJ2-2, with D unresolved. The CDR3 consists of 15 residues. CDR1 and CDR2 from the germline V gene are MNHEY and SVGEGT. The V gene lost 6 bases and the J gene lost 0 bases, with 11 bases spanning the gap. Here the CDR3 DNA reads TGTGCCAGCAGGCCTTCACCAACGAACACCGGGGAGCTGTTTTTT. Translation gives CASRPSPTNTGELFF.

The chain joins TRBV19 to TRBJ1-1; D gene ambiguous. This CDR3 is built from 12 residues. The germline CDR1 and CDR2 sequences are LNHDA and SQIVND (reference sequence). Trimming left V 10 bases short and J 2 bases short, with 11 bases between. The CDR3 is CATLFGNTEAFF. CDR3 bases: TGTGCCACCCTCTTTGGAAACACTGAAGCTTTCTTT.

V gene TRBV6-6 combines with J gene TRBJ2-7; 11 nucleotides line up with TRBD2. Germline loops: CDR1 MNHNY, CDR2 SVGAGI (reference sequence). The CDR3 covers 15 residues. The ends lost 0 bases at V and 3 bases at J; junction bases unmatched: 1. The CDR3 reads CASSYSLAGDYEQYF. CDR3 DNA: TGTGCCAGCAGTTACTCACTAGCGGGGGACTACGAGCAGTACTTC.

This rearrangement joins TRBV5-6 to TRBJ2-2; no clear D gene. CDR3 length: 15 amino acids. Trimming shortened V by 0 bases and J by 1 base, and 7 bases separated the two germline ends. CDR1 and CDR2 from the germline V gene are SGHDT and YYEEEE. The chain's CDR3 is CASSLGAGNTGELFF. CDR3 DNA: TGTGCCAGCAGCTTGGGTGCCGGGAACACCGGGGAGCTGTTTTTT.

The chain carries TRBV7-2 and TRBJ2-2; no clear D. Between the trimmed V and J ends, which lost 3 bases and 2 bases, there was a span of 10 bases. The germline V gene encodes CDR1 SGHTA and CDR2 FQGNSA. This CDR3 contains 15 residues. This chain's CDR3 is CASSFSGGNTGELFF. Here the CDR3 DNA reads TGTGCCAGCAGCTTCTCAGGTGGAAACACCGGGGAGCTGTTTTTT.

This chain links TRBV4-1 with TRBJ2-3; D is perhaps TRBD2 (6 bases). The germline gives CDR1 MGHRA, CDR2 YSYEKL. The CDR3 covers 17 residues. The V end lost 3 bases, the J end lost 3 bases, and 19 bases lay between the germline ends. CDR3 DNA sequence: TGCGCCAGCAGCCACCGATATACTAGCCTTTTTACAGATACGCAGTATTTT. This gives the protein CASSHRYTSLFTDTQYF.

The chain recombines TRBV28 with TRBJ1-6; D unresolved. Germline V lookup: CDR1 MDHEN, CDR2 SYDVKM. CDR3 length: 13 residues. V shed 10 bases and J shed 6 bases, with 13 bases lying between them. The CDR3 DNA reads TGTGCCATCTCAACGGGTTTTAATTCACCCCTCCACTTT. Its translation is CAISTGFNSPLHF.

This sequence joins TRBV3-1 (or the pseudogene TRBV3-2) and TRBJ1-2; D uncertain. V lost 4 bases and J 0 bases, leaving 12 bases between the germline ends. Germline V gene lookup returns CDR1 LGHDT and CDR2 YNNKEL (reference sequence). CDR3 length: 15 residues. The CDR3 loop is CASSPPGGTNYGYTF. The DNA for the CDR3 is TGTGCCAGCAGCCCCCCCGGCGGCACTAACTATGGCTACACCTTC.

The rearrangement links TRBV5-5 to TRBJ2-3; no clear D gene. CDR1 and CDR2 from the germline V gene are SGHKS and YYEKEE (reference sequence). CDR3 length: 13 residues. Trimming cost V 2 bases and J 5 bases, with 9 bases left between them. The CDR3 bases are TGTGCCAGCAGCTTAGAAGGGTTAGATACGCAGTATTTT. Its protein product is CASSLEGLDTQYF.

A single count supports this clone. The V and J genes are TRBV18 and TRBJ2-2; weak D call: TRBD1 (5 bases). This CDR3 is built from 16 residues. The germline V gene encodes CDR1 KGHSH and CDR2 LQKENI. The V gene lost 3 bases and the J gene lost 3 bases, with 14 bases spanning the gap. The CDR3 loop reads CASSPPGRYDTGELFF. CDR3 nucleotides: TGTGCCAGCTCACCTCCAGGGCGGTACGACACCGGGGAGCTGTTTTTT. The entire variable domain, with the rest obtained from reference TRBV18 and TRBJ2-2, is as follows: NAGVMQNPRHLVRRRGQEARLRCSPMKGHSHVYWYRQLPEEGLKFMVYLQKENIIDESGMPKERFSAEFPKEGPSILRIQQVVRGDSAAYFCASSPPGRYDTGELFFGEGSRLTVL.

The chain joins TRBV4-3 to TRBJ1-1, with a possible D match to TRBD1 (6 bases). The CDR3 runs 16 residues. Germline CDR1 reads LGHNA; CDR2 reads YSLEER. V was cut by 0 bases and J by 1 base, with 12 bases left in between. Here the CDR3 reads CASSQDRGASNTEAFF. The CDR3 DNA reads TGCGCCAGCAGCCAAGATCGGGGGGCATCGAACACTGAAGCTTTCTTT.

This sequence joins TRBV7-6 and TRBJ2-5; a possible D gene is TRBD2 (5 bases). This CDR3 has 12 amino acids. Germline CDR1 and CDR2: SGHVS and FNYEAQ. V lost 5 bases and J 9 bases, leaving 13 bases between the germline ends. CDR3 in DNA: TGTGCCAGCAGCCTCGGGGATAGGGCCCAGTACTTC. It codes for CASSLGDRAQYF.

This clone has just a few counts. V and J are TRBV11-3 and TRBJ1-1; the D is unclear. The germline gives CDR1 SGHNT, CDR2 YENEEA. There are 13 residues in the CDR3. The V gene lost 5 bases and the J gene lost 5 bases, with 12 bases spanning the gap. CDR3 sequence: CASSLNAGTEAFF. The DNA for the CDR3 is TGTGCCAGCAGCCTAAACGCGGGGACTGAAGCTTTCTTT.

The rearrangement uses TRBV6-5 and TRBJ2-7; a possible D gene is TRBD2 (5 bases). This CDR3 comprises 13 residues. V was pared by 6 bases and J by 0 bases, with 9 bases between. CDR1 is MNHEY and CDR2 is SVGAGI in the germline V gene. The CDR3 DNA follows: TGTGCCAGCAGCCCACGGGGCTCCTACGAGCAGTACTTC. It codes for CASSPRGSYEQYF.

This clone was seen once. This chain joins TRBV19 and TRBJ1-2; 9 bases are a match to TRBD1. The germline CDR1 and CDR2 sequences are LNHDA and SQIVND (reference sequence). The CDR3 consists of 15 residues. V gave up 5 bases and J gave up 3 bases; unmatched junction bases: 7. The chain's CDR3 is CASSATGGADYGYTF. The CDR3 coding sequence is TGTGCCAGTAGTGCTACAGGGGGCGCAGACTATGGCTACACCTTC.

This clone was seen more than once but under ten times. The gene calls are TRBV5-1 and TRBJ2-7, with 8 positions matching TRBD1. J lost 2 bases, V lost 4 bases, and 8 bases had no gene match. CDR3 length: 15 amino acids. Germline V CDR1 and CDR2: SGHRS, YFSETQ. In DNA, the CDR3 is TGCGCCAGCAGCCCCCGACAGGGGATCCCCTACGAGCAGTACTTC. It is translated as CASSPRQGIPYEQYF.

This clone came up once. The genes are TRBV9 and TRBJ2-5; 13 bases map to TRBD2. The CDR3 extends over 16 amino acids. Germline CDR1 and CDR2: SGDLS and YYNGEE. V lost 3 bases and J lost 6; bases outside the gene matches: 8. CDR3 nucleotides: TGTGCCAGCAGCGCCGAGACTAGCGGGGGGCGGAAGACCCAGTACTTC. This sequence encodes CASSAETSGGRKTQYF.

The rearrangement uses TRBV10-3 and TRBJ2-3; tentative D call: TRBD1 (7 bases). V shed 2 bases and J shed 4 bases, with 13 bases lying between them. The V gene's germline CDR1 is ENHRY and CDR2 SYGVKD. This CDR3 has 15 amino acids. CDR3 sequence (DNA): TGTGCCATCAGTGAGGCAGGGGGGCCTTCAGATACGCAGTATTTT. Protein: CAISEAGGPSDTQYF.

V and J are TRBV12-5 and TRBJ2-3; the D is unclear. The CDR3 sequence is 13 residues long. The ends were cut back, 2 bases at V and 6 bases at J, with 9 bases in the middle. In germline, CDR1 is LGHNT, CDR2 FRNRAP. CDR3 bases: TGTGCTAGTGGTTTGAACCAACGGGATACGCAGTATTTT. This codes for CASGLNQRDTQYF.

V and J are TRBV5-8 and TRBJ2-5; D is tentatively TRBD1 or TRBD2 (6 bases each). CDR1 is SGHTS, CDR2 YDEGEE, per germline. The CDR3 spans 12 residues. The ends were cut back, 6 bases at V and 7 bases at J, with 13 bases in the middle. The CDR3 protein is CASTGGVGTQYF. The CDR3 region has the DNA TGTGCCAGCACCGGGGGCGTTGGGACCCAGTACTTC.